This T cell receptor beta chain was identified during a study of PD-1 blockade in classical Hodgkin lymphoma. Worth noting for this clone: Its antigen is currently unknown.

Sequencing used immunoSEQ multiplex PCR; TCRdb keeps in-frame clones, though not all of them. Among approximately 25,000 clones listed, over 60% were seen once. Study findings and constraints: Lower baseline TCR diversity marked trial partial responders and progressors.

The V gene's germline CDR1 is SNHLY and CDR2 FYNNEI. The CDR3 loop spans 16 amino acids. Losses at the gene ends were 2 bases for V and 5 bases for J; bases not matched to a gene: 9. Every one of the patients relapsed after autologous stem cell transplantation (brentuximab vedotin exposure was variable). Magnetic negative selection served to purify CD4+ T cells out of PBMCs that had been thawed. The starting material was CD4+ T cells from blood, obtained at baseline. The receptor was derived from a human donor with classical Hodgkin lymphoma. This chain uses TRBV2 with TRBJ1-5, with TRBD1 identical over 7 bases. This chain's CDR3 is CASSESRETGYQPQHF. The CDR3, as DNA: TGTGCCAGCAGTGAATCTCGTGAGACAGGGTATCAGCCCCAGCATTTT.